These 27 T cell receptor beta chains were sequenced from one sample in a study of radiotherapy plus CTLA-4 blockade in lung cancer. The protocol was immunoSEQ multiplex PCR, while the TCRdb copy is restricted to in-frame clones and leaves out a portion. This sample has around 53,000 clones, with 86% found just once. The sequences come from peripheral blood, collected from a patient treated with radiotherapy plus ipilimumab. The receptors come from a human donor with non-small cell lung cancer that progressed on radiotherapy plus ipilimumab. Some clones in this sample may be carry-over from other donors' samples.

V usage is TRBV27 and J usage is TRBJ1-2; 8 bases map to TRBD1. Germline assignment: CDR1 MNHEY and CDR2 SMNVEV (reference sequence). J was trimmed by 7 bases and V by 6 bases; bases with no gene match: 7. This CDR3 is built from 13 residues. Here the CDR3 reads CASRRQGASGYTF. The DNA for the CDR3 is TGTGCCAGCAGGCGGCAGGGGGCGTCTGGCTACACCTTC.

V gene TRBV30 combines with J gene TRBJ1-1; D perhaps matches TRBD1 (6 bases). The germline CDR1 and CDR2 sequences are GTSNPN and SVGIG (reference sequence). Deletions cut 0 bases from V and 3 bases from J, with 11 bases between. The CDR3 contains 14 residues. This CDR3 reads CAWSVIRTDTEAFF. The DNA for the CDR3 is TGTGCCTGGAGTGTGATCCGGACAGACACTGAAGCTTTCTTT.

The V call is TRBV5-1, the J call TRBJ1-1; a weak D match, TRBD1 (6 bases). V shed 0 bases and J shed 6 bases, with 9 bases lying between them. The CDR3 has 13 residues. Germline assignment: CDR1 SGHRS and CDR2 YFSETQ. In DNA form, the CDR3 reads TGCGCCAGCAGCTTGGTTGGGGGCTCTGAAGCTTTCTTT. Encoded protein: CASSLVGGSEAFF. The whole variable domain, filled in from reference TRBV5-1 and TRBJ1-1, reads KAGVTQTPRYLIKTRGQQVTLSCSPISGHRSVSWYQQTPGQGLQFLFEYFSETQRNKGNFPGRFSGRQFSNSRSEMNVSTLELGDSALYLCASSLVGGSEAFFGQGTRLTVV.

V usage is TRBV19 and J usage is TRBJ2-5, with 11 bases fitting TRBD2. From germline, CDR1 is LNHDA and CDR2 SQIVND (reference sequence). CDR3 size: 17 residues. Germline trimming cut 5 bases from V and 0 bases from J; bases unmatched to any gene: 8. The CDR3 sequence: CASSPEGTSGDQETQYF. As DNA, the CDR3 is TGTGCCAGTAGTCCAGAGGGGACTAGCGGAGACCAAGAGACCCAGTACTTC. Looking up the rest from reference TRBV19 and TRBJ2-5 gives the full variable domain: DGGITQSPKYLFRKEGQNVTLSCEQNLNHDAMYWYRQDPGQGLRLIYYSQIVNDFQKGDIAEGYSVSREKKESFPLTVTSAQKNPTAFYLCASSPEGTSGDQETQYFGPGTRLLVL.

V gene TRBV5-1 combines with J gene TRBJ2-5; D gene uncertain. Germline V lookup: CDR1 SGHRS, CDR2 YFSETQ. This CDR3 region has 15 residues. The V gene lost 0 bases and the J gene lost 3 bases, with 12 bases spanning the gap. CDR3: CASSLGATWKETQYF. CDR3 DNA: TGCGCCAGCAGCTTGGGGGCCACCTGGAAAGAGACCCAGTACTTC.

The gene calls are TRBV7-9 and TRBJ1-5; maybe TRBD1 (5 bases). The CDR3 sequence is 16 residues long. Trimming cost V 4 bases and J 3 bases, with 16 bases left between them. Germline CDR1 is SEHNR and CDR2 is FQNEAQ (reference sequence). The CDR3 loop is CASSSSWGEANQPQHF. CDR3 bases: TGTGCCAGCAGCTCCAGTTGGGGGGAGGCCAATCAGCCCCAGCATTTT. Looking up the rest from reference TRBV7-9 and TRBJ1-5 gives the full variable domain: DTGVSQNPRHKITKRGQNVTFRCDPISEHNRLYWYRQTLGQGPEFLTYFQNEAQLEKSRLLSDRFSAERPKGSFSTLEIQRTEQGDSAMYLCASSSSWGEANQPQHFGDGTRLSIL.

The genes are TRBV5-5 and TRBJ2-1; D might be TRBD2 (6 bases). V was cut by 4 bases and J by 4 bases, with 15 bases left in between. The CDR3 extends over 15 amino acids. Germline lookup yields CDR1 SGHKS and CDR2 YYEKEE (reference sequence). The CDR3 region is CASSRTGDTYNEQFF. The DNA of the CDR3 is TGTGCCAGCAGCCGGACGGGAGATACGTACAATGAGCAGTTCTTC.

The chain couples TRBV29-1 to TRBJ2-5; D is ambiguous. Near its end, the DNA agrees better with TRBJ2-7, so the J call may be wrong. Germline lookup yields CDR1 SQVTM and CDR2 ANQGSEA. The CDR3 loop spans 13 amino acids. CDR3 coding DNA: TGCAGCGTTGATTCGCCAGGTCCAAACGAGCAGTACTTC. Translation gives CSVDSPGPNEQYF.

V and J are TRBV29-1 and TRBJ1-1; the D gene is possibly TRBD1 (6 bases). CDR1 is SQVTM and CDR2 is ANQGSEA in the germline V gene. This CDR3 has 13 residues. The V end lost 6 bases, the J end lost 5 bases, and 16 bases lay between the germline ends. The CDR3 is CSVSDRSTTEAFF. CDR3 DNA sequence: TGCAGCGTATCTGACAGGTCTACGACTGAAGCTTTCTTT.

The chain carries TRBV6-5 and TRBJ1-3, with 9 bases lining up with TRBD1. The CDR3 runs 15 residues. J lost 1 base, V lost 5 bases, and 3 bases had no gene match. CDR1 is MNHEY, CDR2 SVGAGI, per germline. DNA for the CDR3: TGTGCCAGCAGTAAAGACAGGGGGTCTGGAAACACCATATATTTT. This translates into CASSKDRGSGNTIYF.

This clone was seen only a few times. This chain joins TRBV10-3 and TRBJ2-7; the D is unclear. There are 12 residues in the CDR3. Germline V CDR1 and CDR2: ENHRY, SYGVKD. V was shortened by 4 bases and J by 0 bases, with 4 bases between the two germline ends. This chain's CDR3 is CAISASSYEQYF. Here the CDR3 DNA reads TGTGCCATCAGTGCCAGCTCCTACGAGCAGTACTTC.

The chain is built from TRBV15 and TRBJ2-7; a weak D match, TRBD1 (5 bases). Trimming cost V 3 bases and J 0 bases, with 9 bases left between them. Germline CDR1 is LNHNV and CDR2 is YYDKDF (reference sequence). This CDR3 has 14 residues. CDR3 loop: CATSSDRVSYEQYF. The CDR3, as DNA: TGTGCCACCAGCAGCGACAGAGTCTCCTACGAGCAGTACTTC.

The rearrangement uses TRBV11-3 and TRBJ2-7; no firm D call. V lost 6 bases and J 3 bases, leaving 6 bases between the germline ends. Germline lookup yields CDR1 SGHNT and CDR2 YENEEA. CDR3 length: 11 residues. The CDR3 DNA reads TGTGCCAGCAGTATTATCTACGAGCAGTACTTC. This translates into CASSIIYEQYF.

V gene TRBV27 combines with J gene TRBJ2-6; 10 nucleotides match TRBD2. Germline loops: CDR1 MNHEY, CDR2 SMNVEV (reference sequence). V gave up 3 bases and J gave up 0 bases; unmatched junction bases: 2. This CDR3 is built from 17 residues. CDR3 sequence: CASSFQRGGSGANVLTF. The DNA for the CDR3 is TGTGCCAGCAGTTTTCAGCGGGGGGGCTCTGGGGCCAACGTCCTGACTTTC.

This chain links TRBV29-1 with TRBJ1-2; D remains ambiguous. The CDR3 is made up of 13 amino acids. The germline gives CDR1 SQVTM, CDR2 ANQGSEA. Trimming shortened V by 1 base and J by 0 bases, and 6 bases separated the two germline ends. CDR3 sequence (DNA): TGCAGCGTTGAAGGCGCCTCTAACTATGGCTACACCTTC. It codes for CSVEGASNYGYTF. Looking up the rest from reference TRBV29-1 and TRBJ1-2 gives the full variable domain: SAVISQKPSRDICQRGTSLTIQCQVDSQVTMMFWYRQQPGQSLTLIATANQGSEATYESGFVIDKFPISRPNLTFSTLTVSNMSPEDSSIYLCSVEGASNYGYTFGSGTRLTVV.

The chain recombines TRBV7-8 with TRBJ2-3, with D unresolved. CDR3 length equals 14 residues. The V end lost 0 bases, the J end lost 1 base, and 5 bases lay between the germline ends. The germline V gene encodes CDR1 SGHVS and CDR2 FQNEAQ. This chain's CDR3 is CASSLARGTDTQYF. For the CDR3, the DNA is TGTGCCAGCAGCTTAGCTCGGGGCACAGATACGCAGTATTTT.

The V and J genes are TRBV2 and TRBJ1-4; D ambiguous. CDR1 and CDR2 from the germline V gene are SNHLY and FYNNEI. The CDR3 loop spans 13 amino acids. Trimming left V 5 bases short and J 2 bases short, with 6 bases between. In DNA, the CDR3 is TGTGCCAGCAGTCCGGGTACTAATGAAAAACTGTTTTTT. This translates into CASSPGTNEKLFF.

The chain joins TRBV5-6 to TRBJ2-1; TRBD1 aligns across 8 bases. The CDR3 contains 16 residues. Germline trimming cut 3 bases from V and 2 bases from J; bases unmatched to any gene: 7. Germline V gives CDR1 SGHDT, CDR2 YYEEEE. This CDR3 is CASSWGDRFTYNEQFF. The CDR3 DNA follows: TGTGCCAGCAGCTGGGGGGACAGGTTTACCTACAATGAGCAGTTCTTC.

With regard to this clone: Distinct nucleotide sequences in the sample also encode this CDR3. J is TRBJ1-1 and V is TRBV4-2; 9 nucleotides line up with TRBD1. The CDR3 covers 14 residues. Per germline, CDR1 LGHNA and CDR2 YNFKEQ. Losses at the gene ends were 4 bases for V and 1 base for J; bases not matched to a gene: 1. DNA of the CDR3: TGTGCCAGCAGCCGGGGACAGGGGAACACTGAAGCTTTCTTT. Translation gives CASSRGQGNTEAFF.

This clone was detected only once. V is TRBV27 and J is TRBJ1-1; a possible D gene is TRBD1 (6 bases). Germline V gene sequence: CDR1 MNHEY, CDR2 SMNVEV (reference sequence). Trimming pared 0 bases from V and 4 bases from J, leaving 21 bases between. This CDR3 has 18 amino acids. The CDR3 DNA follows: TGTGCCAGCAGTTTATCTCCCGGTGGCAGGGGCGGGGGCACTGAAGCTTTCTTT. Translating gives CASSLSPGGRGGGTEAFF.

The chain is built from TRBV5-1 and TRBJ1-3; 7 nucleotides line up with TRBD1. Germline loops: CDR1 SGHRS, CDR2 YFSETQ. J was trimmed by 4 bases and V by 2 bases; bases with no gene match: 3. The CDR3 length is 14 residues. The CDR3 sequence is CASSLTGEGNTIYF. The CDR3 DNA reads as TGCGCCAGCAGCTTAACAGGGGAAGGAAACACCATATATTTT.

The chain couples TRBV19 to TRBJ2-7, with TRBD1 matching 9 bases. The junction had 6 bases not matched to a gene; V was cut back by 6 bases and J by 3 bases. CDR1 is LNHDA and CDR2 is SQIVND in the germline V gene (reference sequence). The CDR3 spans 14 residues. Written as DNA, the CDR3 is TGTGCCAGTAGCTACAGGGGGCTCCTCTACGAGCAGTACTTC. Amino acid sequence: CASSYRGLLYEQYF. The full variable domain, in which reference TRBV19 and TRBJ2-7 provide the parts outside the CDR3, is DGGITQSPKYLFRKEGQNVTLSCEQNLNHDAMYWYRQDPGQGLRLIYYSQIVNDFQKGDIAEGYSVSREKKESFPLTVTSAQKNPTAFYLCASSYRGLLYEQYFGPGTRLTVT.

The genes are TRBV29-1 and TRBJ2-1; 8 bases line up with TRBD2. V shed 1 base, J shed 3 bases, and the junction held 2 bases outside the gene matches. CDR3 length: 14 residues. The germline V gene has CDR1 SQVTM and CDR2 ANQGSEA. The CDR3, as DNA: TGCAGCGTTGAAGCAGCGGGAGTCTACAATGAGCAGTTCTTC. Translated, it gives CSVEAAGVYNEQFF.

The rearrangement uses TRBV18 and TRBJ1-1, with TRBD1 identical over 7 bases. This CDR3 spans 14 amino acids. The V gene's germline CDR1 is KGHSH and CDR2 LQKENI. V trimming: 1 base; J trimming: 3 bases; junction bases outside the gene matches: 2. The CDR3 loop is CASSPLRGYTEAFF. The CDR3 DNA reads TGTGCCAGCTCACCACTCAGGGGGTACACTGAAGCTTTCTTT.

The V and J genes are TRBV5-1 and TRBJ2-7; the match to TRBD2 covers 11 bases. CDR1 SGHRS and CDR2 YFSETQ come from the germline V gene. This CDR3 contains 14 residues. V shed 3 bases and J 3 bases; nucleotides not matched to a gene: 2. The CDR3 DNA reads TGCGCCAGCAGCTCAGGGACTAGCGGCTACGAGCAGTACTTC. It translates to CASSSGTSGYEQYF.

V is TRBV7-9 and J is TRBJ1-1, with 9 bases that match TRBD1. The CDR3 is 14 residues long. With 6 bases clipped from V and 4 bases from J, the junction kept 6 bases outside the gene matches. Germline V gene data show CDR1 as SEHNR and CDR2 as FQNEAQ (reference sequence). In DNA form, the CDR3 reads TGTGCCAGCAGAGTACAGGGGGCAGTCACTGAAGCTTTCTTT. Protein: CASRVQGAVTEAFF.

The rearrangement uses TRBV2 and TRBJ1-4; TRBD1 might be the D (5 bases). V lost 2 bases and J 7 bases, leaving 14 bases between the germline ends. Germline V gene data show CDR1 as SNHLY and CDR2 as FYNNEI. The CDR3 runs 15 residues. As DNA, the CDR3 is TGTGCCAGCAGTGAAACGGTCAGGGTGGCTGAAAAACTGTTTTTT. This encodes CASSETVRVAEKLFF.